The sample holds many counts of the clone carrying this T cell receptor beta chain. Its specificity is unknown. This entry comes from a study of T cells in Graves' hyperthyroidism and ophthalmopathy. General observations from the study: Researchers found most expanded thyroid clonotypes above 0.001 in blood as well.

TCR beta CDR3 regions were amplified from RNA transcripts. First-round RT-PCR with HTBI primers amplified the TCR CDR3 region. TCRdb independently ran MiXCR on the multiplex PCR reads; one entry per CDR3 protein. The profile covers hundreds of thousands of distinct CDR3 sequences, with approximately 16% appearing a single time and approximately 20% taken by the ten largest. The CDR3 is made up of 12 amino acids. Germline V gene sequence: CDR1 SGHRS, CDR2 YFSETQ. The V and J ends lost 5 bases and 5 bases respectively, with 8 bases between them. The authors deemed Graves' hyperthyroidism stable absent ophthalmopathy progression within 18 months. Patients showing uncontrolled infection, other autoimmune disease, pregnancy or lactation were ineligible.

The TCR was taken from a woman between 18 and 29 years old with Graves' hyperthyroidism. J is TRBJ2-1 and V is TRBV5-1; D unclear. Sequenced material: blood. CDR3: CASSTANNEQFF. The CDR3 coding sequence is TGCGCCAGCAGTACAGCGAACAATGAGCAGTTCTTC.